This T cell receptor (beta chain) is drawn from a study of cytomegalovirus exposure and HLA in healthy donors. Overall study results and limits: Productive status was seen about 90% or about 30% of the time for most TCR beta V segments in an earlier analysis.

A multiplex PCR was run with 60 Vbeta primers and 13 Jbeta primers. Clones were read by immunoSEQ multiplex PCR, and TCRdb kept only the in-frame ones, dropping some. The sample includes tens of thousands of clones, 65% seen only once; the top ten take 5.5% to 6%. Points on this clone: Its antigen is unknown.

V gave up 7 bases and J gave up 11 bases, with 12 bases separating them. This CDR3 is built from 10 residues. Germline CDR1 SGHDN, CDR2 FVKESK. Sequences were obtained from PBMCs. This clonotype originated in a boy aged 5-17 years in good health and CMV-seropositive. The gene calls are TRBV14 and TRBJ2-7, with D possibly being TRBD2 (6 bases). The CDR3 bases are TGTGCCAGCAAGTCGTCGGGAGAGTACTTC. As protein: CASKSSGEYF.